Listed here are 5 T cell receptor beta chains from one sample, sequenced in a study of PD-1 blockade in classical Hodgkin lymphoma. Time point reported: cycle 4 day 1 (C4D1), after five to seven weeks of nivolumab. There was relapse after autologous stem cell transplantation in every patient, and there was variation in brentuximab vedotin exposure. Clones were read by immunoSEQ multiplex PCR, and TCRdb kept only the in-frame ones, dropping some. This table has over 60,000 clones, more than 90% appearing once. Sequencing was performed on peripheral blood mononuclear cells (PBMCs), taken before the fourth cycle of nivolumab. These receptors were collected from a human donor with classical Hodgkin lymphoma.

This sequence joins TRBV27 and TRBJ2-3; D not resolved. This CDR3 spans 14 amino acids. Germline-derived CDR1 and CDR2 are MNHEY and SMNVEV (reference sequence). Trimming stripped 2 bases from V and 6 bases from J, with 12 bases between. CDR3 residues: CASSLRTPWDTQYF. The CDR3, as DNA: TGTGCCAGCAGTTTAAGGACCCCCTGGGATACGCAGTATTTT.

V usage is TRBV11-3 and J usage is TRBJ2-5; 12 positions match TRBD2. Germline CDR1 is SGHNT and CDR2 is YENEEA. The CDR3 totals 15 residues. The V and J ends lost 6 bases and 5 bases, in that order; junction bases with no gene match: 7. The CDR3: CASSPGLAGIETQYF. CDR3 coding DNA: TGTGCCAGCAGTCCCGGACTAGCGGGAATTGAGACCCAGTACTTC. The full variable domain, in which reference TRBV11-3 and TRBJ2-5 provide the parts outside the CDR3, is EAGVVQSPRYKIIEKKQPVAFWCNPISGHNTLYWYLQNLGQGPELLIRYENEEAVDDSQLPKDRFSAERLKGVDSTLKIQPAELGDSAVYLCASSPGLAGIETQYFGPGTRLLVL.

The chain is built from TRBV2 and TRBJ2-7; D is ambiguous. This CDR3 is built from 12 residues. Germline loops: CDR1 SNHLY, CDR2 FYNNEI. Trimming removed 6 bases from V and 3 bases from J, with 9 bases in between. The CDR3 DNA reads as TGTGCCAGCAGCCTAGTGATCTACGAGCAGTACTTC. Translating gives CASSLVIYEQYF. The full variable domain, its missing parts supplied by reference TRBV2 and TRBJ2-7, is EPEVTQTPSHQVTQMGQEVILRCVPISNHLYFYWYRQILGQKVEFLVSFYNNEISEKSEIFDDQFSVERPDGSNFTLKIRSTKLEDSAMYFCASSLVIYEQYFGPGTRLTVT.

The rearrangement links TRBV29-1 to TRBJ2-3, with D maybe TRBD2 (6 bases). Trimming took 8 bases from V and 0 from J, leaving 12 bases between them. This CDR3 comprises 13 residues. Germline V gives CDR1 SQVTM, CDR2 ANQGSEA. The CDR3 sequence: CSSTGDSTDTQYF. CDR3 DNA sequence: TGCAGCTCGACGGGGGATAGCACAGATACGCAGTATTTT.

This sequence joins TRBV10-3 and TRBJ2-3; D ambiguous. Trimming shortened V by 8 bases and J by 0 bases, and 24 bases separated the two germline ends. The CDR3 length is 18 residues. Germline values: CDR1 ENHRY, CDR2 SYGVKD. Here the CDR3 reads CAISPALLRNHSTDTQYF. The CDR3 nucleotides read TGTGCCATCTCCCCGGCGCTGTTACGAAACCATAGCACAGATACGCAGTATTTT.